Presented here are 12 T cell receptor beta chains from one specimen sequenced in a study of T-cell reconstitution after alpha-beta-depleted transplantation in children. As it was prepared, the TCRbeta library received unique molecular identifiers. Using its own MiXCR run on the PCR reads, TCRdb lists one record per CDR3 protein. Among a few hundred thousand distinct CDR3 sequences listed, 11% were seen once. Sequenced here: PBMCs from the stem cell graft donor, sampled from the stem cell graft. The receptors come from a human donor who donated a stem cell graft to a child with acute myeloid leukemia.

This clonotype was observed at least ten times. The chain combines TRBV12-3 or TRBV12-4 with TRBJ1-2; D is perhaps TRBD1 (6 bases). The CDR3 covers 12 residues. Trimming shortened V by 7 bases and J by 11 bases, and 17 bases separated the two germline ends. The chain's CDR3 is CASNLDSLNYTF. The CDR3 DNA reads as TGTGCCAGCAATCTGGACAGCCTCAATTACACCTTC.

The chain is built from TRBV30 and TRBJ2-1; D ambiguous. V lost 2 bases and J 9 bases, leaving 8 bases between the germline ends. Germline V gene sequence: CDR1 GTSNPN, CDR2 SVGIG (reference sequence). This CDR3 is built from 11 residues. The CDR3 spells CAWSPSVEQFF. The CDR3 bases are TGTGCCTGGAGTCCTAGTGTTGAGCAGTTCTTC.

The chain combines TRBV12-3 or TRBV12-4 with TRBJ1-5, with D possibly being TRBD1 (5 bases). The V end lost 6 bases, the J end lost 7 bases, and 19 bases lay between the germline ends. This CDR3 is 15 amino acids long. In DNA form, the CDR3 reads TGTGCCAGCAGCGCGCGTGGTGGTGGACAACAGCCCCAGCATTTT. This translates into CASSARGGGQQPQHF.

This clonotype was seen a few times. The gene calls are TRBV5-1 and TRBJ2-5, with D possibly matching TRBD1 (6 bases). V was cut by 0 bases and J by 4 bases, with 10 bases left in between. The CDR3 covers 14 residues. Germline V gene sequence: CDR1 SGHRS, CDR2 YFSETQ. The CDR3 region is CASSLEGRGETQYF. For the CDR3, the DNA is TGCGCCAGCAGCTTGGAGGGCAGGGGAGAGACCCAGTACTTC.

This clonotype came up a few times. This chain connects TRBV24-1 to TRBJ2-3, with a possible D match to TRBD1 (5 bases). Germline-derived CDR1 and CDR2 are KGHDR and SFDVKD. V was pared by 7 bases and J by 0 bases, with 13 bases between. The CDR3 runs 15 residues. The CDR3 coding sequence is TGTGCCACCAGCGGGTCAGGGTCTAGCACAGATACGCAGTATTTT. It yields the protein CATSGSGSSTDTQYF.

The chain couples TRBV12-3 or TRBV12-4 to TRBJ2-1; D perhaps matches TRBD2 (7 bases). The V end lost 5 bases, the J end lost 6 bases, and 23 bases lay between the germline ends. CDR3 length: 17 amino acids. CDR3 nucleotides: TGTGCCAGCAGTCTTAGCGTTAGGGGGGGAAACGGCAATGAGCAGTTCTTC. It yields the protein CASSLSVRGGNGNEQFF.

This clonotype has just a few counts. The V gene is TRBV5-1, the J gene TRBJ1-1; D gene uncertain. The V end was cut by 3 bases, the J end by 0 bases, with 15 bases between. The length of the CDR3 is 16 residues. The germline V gene encodes CDR1 SGHRS and CDR2 YFSETQ. CDR3 DNA sequence: TGCGCCAGCAGCTCCCCGAGGGCAGCCTTGAACACTGAAGCTTTCTTT. It codes for CASSSPRAALNTEAFF.

This clonotype was observed many times. The genes are TRBV7-2 and TRBJ1-2; D unresolved. The CDR3 consists of 13 residues. In germline, CDR1 is SGHTA, CDR2 FQGNSA. With 5 bases removed from V and 1 base from J, the gap between germline ends came to 8 bases. CDR3 region: CASSPDVNYGYTF. CDR3 coding DNA: TGTGCCAGCAGCCCGGATGTTAACTATGGCTACACCTTC.

This clonotype was seen a few times. The CDR3 is CASSGGLTIGSPLHF. In DNA, the CDR3 is TGTGCCAGCAGTGGAGGATTAACTATCGGTTCACCCCTCCACTTT. The gene calls are TRBV6-1 and TRBJ1-6, with unresolved D. CDR3 length: 15 amino acids. Trimming left V 4 bases short and J 9 bases short, with 16 bases between. Germline loops: CDR1 MNHNS, CDR2 SASEGT.

The gene calls are TRBV10-3 and TRBJ2-1; D is unclear. The V gene lost 10 bases and the J gene lost 6 bases, with 16 bases spanning the gap. The CDR3 contains 13 residues. The germline gives CDR1 ENHRY, CDR2 SYGVKD. The CDR3 sequence is CASHVPERNEQFF. CDR3 bases: TGTGCCAGCCACGTTCCCGAGCGCAATGAGCAGTTCTTC.

This clonotype was observed once. The rearrangement joins TRBV6-1 to TRBJ1-1, with no clear D. Germline-derived CDR1 and CDR2 are MNHNS and SASEGT. Trimming took 6 bases from V and 0 from J, leaving 11 bases between them. The CDR3 length is 14 residues. The CDR3 DNA sequence: TGTGCCAGCAGGGACGAGACACTGAACACTGAAGCTTTCTTT. Its protein product is CASRDETLNTEAFF.

In this sample, this clonotype turned up a few times. This chain connects TRBV5-1 to TRBJ2-7; D is possibly TRBD2 (6 bases). Trimming left V 0 bases short and J 2 bases short, with 21 bases between. From germline, CDR1 is SGHRS and CDR2 YFSETQ. The CDR3 contains 18 residues. The CDR3 nucleotides are TGCGCCAGCAGCTTGGCGGGCTGGGGCGGCGGCGGGACCTACGAGCAGTACTTC. Its translation: CASSLAGWGGGGTYEQYF.